This TCR beta chain was sequenced during a study of T-cell reconstitution after alpha-beta-depleted transplantation in children. It was with unique molecular identifiers that the TCRbeta library was prepared. TCRdb fed the PCR reads into MiXCR, producing one record per CDR3 protein. The table lists 420,000 or so distinct CDR3 sequences, roughly a tenth of them singletons. V was pared by 4 bases and J by 6 bases, with 4 bases of the junction left unmatched. The CDR3 runs 14 residues. CDR1 is SGHRS and CDR2 is YFSETQ in the germline V gene. The rearrangement uses TRBV5-1 and TRBJ2-1; 10 bases are shared with TRBD2. The receptor comes from a human donor who donated a stem cell graft to a child with acute myeloid leukemia. This material consisted of PBMCs from the stem cell graft donor, taken from the stem cell graft. The CDR3 region has the DNA TGCGCCAGCAGCCCCGGGACTAGCGTCAATGAGCAGTTCTTC. Translating it yields CASSPGTSVNEQFF.